This entry lists 6 T cell receptor beta chains sequenced from one sample in a study of blood T cell repertoires in COVID-19. Sequenced by immunoSEQ multiplex PCR; TCRdb stores in-frame clones only, minus some. The data contain 350,000 to 450,000 clones, approximately 91% of them singletons. The sequenced sample was peripheral blood. These receptors all stem from a woman in her forties with COVID-19, enrolled during active disease.

In this sample, this clone turned up a few times. J is TRBJ1-3 and V is TRBV3-1 (or the pseudogene TRBV3-2); D is ambiguous. Trimming took off 4 bases at V and 4 bases at J, with 14 bases between the two ends. This CDR3 region has 15 residues. Germline values: CDR1 LGHDT, CDR2 YNNKEL (reference sequence). The CDR3 here is CASSPGVNEGNTIYF. In DNA, the CDR3 is TGTGCCAGCAGCCCCGGGGTCAACGAGGGAAACACCATATATTTT.

This chain's CDR3 is CASSKDRGRYYGYTF. Written as DNA, the CDR3 is TGTGCCAGCAGTAAGGACAGGGGCCGCTACTATGGCTACACCTTC. This sequence joins TRBV27 and TRBJ1-2; TRBD1 agrees at 9 bases. V shed 5 bases and J 3 bases; nucleotides not matched to a gene: 7. Germline V CDR1 and CDR2: MNHEY, SMNVEV (reference sequence). This CDR3 contains 15 residues.

The chain links TRBV19 to TRBJ1-5, with D possibly TRBD1 on 5 matching bases. Germline CDR1 is LNHDA and CDR2 is SQIVND (reference sequence). V lost 6 bases and J lost 3, with 9 bases in between. The CDR3 consists of 13 residues. CDR3 protein: CASRGGPNQPQHF. The CDR3 DNA reads as TGTGCCAGTAGGGGGGGTCCCAATCAGCCCCAGCATTTT. Looking up the rest from reference TRBV19 and TRBJ1-5 gives the full variable domain: DGGITQSPKYLFRKEGQNVTLSCEQNLNHDAMYWYRQDPGQGLRLIYYSQIVNDFQKGDIAEGYSVSREKKESFPLTVTSAQKNPTAFYLCASRGGPNQPQHFGDGTRLSIL.

This chain uses TRBV7-9 with TRBJ1-4; TRBD1 matches 8 bases. Losses at the gene ends were 5 bases for V and 7 bases for J; bases not matched to a gene: 12. Germline loops: CDR1 SEHNR, CDR2 FQNEAQ (reference sequence). The CDR3 has 16 residues. The CDR3: CASSGIRTGWAEKLFF. The CDR3 DNA is TGTGCCAGCAGCGGTATTAGGACAGGGTGGGCTGAAAAACTGTTTTTT.

The genes are TRBV9 and TRBJ2-2; the D gene is possibly TRBD2 (6 bases). Trimming stripped 1 base from V and 6 bases from J, with 10 bases between. The CDR3 extends over 14 amino acids. Per the germline V gene, CDR1 is SGDLS and CDR2 is YYNGEE. The CDR3 protein is CASSVSTSPGELFF. CDR3 sequence (DNA): TGTGCCAGCAGCGTATCGACTAGTCCCGGGGAGCTGTTTTTT.

The rearrangement links TRBV27 to TRBJ2-3; D is possibly TRBD1 (6 bases). With 3 bases removed from V and 5 bases from J, the gap between germline ends came to 18 bases. This CDR3 region has 16 residues. Germline values: CDR1 MNHEY, CDR2 SMNVEV (reference sequence). CDR3 sequence (DNA): TGTGCCAGCAGTTTTATGGGGGCCCCGAGAGGAGATACGCAGTATTTT. Encoded protein: CASSFMGAPRGDTQYF.